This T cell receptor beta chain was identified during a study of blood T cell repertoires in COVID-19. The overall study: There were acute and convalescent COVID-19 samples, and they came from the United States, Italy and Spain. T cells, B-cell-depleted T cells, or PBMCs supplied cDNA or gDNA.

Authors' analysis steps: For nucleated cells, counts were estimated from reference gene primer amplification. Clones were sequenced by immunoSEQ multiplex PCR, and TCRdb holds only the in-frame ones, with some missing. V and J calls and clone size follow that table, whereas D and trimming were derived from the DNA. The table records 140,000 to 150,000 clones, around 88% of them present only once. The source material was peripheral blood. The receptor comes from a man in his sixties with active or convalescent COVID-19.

CDR3 protein: CASSKETVRQPQHF. In DNA, the CDR3 is TGTGCCAGTAGTAAGGAAACGGTGCGGCAGCCCCAGCATTTT. V and J are TRBV19 and TRBJ1-5, with no clear D. CDR1 and CDR2 (germline): LNHDA, SQIVND (reference sequence). The germline V and J ends were trimmed by 4 bases and 7 bases, with 14 bases remaining between them. The CDR3 has 14 residues.